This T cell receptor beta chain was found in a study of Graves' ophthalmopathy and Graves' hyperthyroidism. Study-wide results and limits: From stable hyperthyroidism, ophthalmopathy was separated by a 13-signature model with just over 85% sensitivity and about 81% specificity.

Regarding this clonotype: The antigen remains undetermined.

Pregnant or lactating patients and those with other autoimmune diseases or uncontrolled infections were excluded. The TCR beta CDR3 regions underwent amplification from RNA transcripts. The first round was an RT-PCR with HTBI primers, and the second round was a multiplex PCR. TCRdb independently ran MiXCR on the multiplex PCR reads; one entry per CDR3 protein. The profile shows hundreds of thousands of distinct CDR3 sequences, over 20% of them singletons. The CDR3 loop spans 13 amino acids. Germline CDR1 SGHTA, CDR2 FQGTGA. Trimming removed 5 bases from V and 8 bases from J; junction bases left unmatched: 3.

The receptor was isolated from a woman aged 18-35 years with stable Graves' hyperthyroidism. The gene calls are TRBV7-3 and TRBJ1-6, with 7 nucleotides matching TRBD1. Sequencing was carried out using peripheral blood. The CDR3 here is CASSIGTDSPLHF. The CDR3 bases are TGTGCCAGCAGCATCGGGACAGATTCACCCCTCCACTTT.